This T cell receptor beta chain was retrieved from a study of blood T cell repertoires in COVID-19. On the study more broadly: From T cells, B-cell-depleted T cells, or PBMCs came the material, which was cDNA or gDNA.

Study members were between about 18 and 90 years old and lived in about two dozen US regions. CDR3 size: 13 residues. Trimming removed 4 bases at V and 2 bases at J, with 10 bases between. Germline CDR1 is SGHRS and CDR2 is YFSETQ. Some clones are missing from TCRdb's copy, which holds only in-frame ones; the method was immunoSEQ multiplex PCR. The sample includes over 200,000 clones, about nine tenths of them seen just once. The receptor's source is a human donor in a cohort exposed to, infected with or recovered from COVID-19 (not recorded which). The donor label of this sample is uncertain. The chain links TRBV5-1 to TRBJ2-7, with D uncertain. Sequenced input: PBMCs or T cells enriched from blood (not recorded which). The CDR3: CASSLDTAYEQYF. CDR3 bases: TGCGCCAGCAGCCTCGACACCGCCTACGAGCAGTACTTC.